This TCR beta chain was captured by sequencing in a study of metastatic and nonmetastatic thyroid tumors. Trimming removed 5 bases from V and 6 bases from J; junction bases left unmatched: 9. Per the germline V gene, CDR1 is DFQATT and CDR2 is SNEGSKA (reference sequence). The CDR3 covers 13 residues. There were no patients who had received any treatment before thyroid surgery. With MiXCR, TCRdb called clones anew from the PCR reads. In the table there are over 30,000 clones, approximately 15% of which are singletons. This clone showed up many times. The rearrangement uses TRBV20-1 and TRBJ2-7; 8 bases fit TRBD1. Sequences were obtained from blood. This clonotype was obtained from a male donor with papillary thyroid cancer or a benign thyroid nodule (not recorded which). Some clones in this sample may be carry-over from other donors' samples. The CDR3 is CSASGTGSGEQYF. In nucleotides, the CDR3 is TGCAGTGCTTCCGGGACAGGCTCTGGCGAGCAGTACTTC.